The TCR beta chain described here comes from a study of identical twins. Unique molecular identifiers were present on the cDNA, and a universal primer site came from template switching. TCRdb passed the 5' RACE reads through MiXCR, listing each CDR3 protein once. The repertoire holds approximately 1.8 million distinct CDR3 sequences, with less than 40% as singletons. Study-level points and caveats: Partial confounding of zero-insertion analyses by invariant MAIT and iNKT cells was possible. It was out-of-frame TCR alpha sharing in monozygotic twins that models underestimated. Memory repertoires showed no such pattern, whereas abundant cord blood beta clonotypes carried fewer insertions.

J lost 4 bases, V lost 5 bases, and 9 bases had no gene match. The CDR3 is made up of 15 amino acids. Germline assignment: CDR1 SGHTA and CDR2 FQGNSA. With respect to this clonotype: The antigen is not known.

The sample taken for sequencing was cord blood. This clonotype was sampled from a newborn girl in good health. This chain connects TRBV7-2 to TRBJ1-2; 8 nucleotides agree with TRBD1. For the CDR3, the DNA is TGTGCCAGCAGCCCCCCTGGACAGGGAATCTATGGCTACACCTTC. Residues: CASSPPGQGIYGYTF.